Following are 6 T cell receptor beta chains from one sample sequenced in a study of vaccination and CD4 T cells after COVID-19. TCRdb re-called the PCR reads through MiXCR, storing one row per CDR3 protein. The sample lists 15,000 to 17,000 distinct CDR3 sequences, around 66% occurring once. Sequencing was performed on CD4+ T cells from blood, taken after SARS-CoV-2 vaccination. The receptors derive from a human donor who had recovered from COVID-19.

This chain joins TRBV20-1 and TRBJ2-7, with D hard to call. Trimming removed 5 bases from V and 0 bases from J, with 14 bases in between. Germline CDR1 DFQATT, CDR2 SNEGSKA (reference sequence). The CDR3 runs 14 residues. As DNA, the CDR3 is TGCAGTGCTCCTCGGGCCGGGTCCTCCTACGAGCAGTACTTC. Its protein is CSAPRAGSSYEQYF.

The chain carries TRBV6-2 or TRBV6-3 and TRBJ1-2, with a tentative D call TRBD1 (6 bases). The V gene's germline CDR1 is MNHEY and CDR2 SVGEGT. V was trimmed by 5 bases and J by 7 bases, leaving 17 bases between them. The CDR3 extends over 14 amino acids. The CDR3 is CASSDWVGQTGYTF. The CDR3, as DNA: TGTGCCAGCAGTGACTGGGTAGGACAGACTGGCTACACCTTC.

This clonotype occurred a few times. This chain connects TRBV20-1 to TRBJ2-4; no firm D call. Germline CDR1 and CDR2: DFQATT and SNEGSKA (reference sequence). Between the trimmed V and J ends, which lost 4 bases and 8 bases, there was a span of 9 bases. This CDR3 spans 11 amino acids. This CDR3 reads CSATHLDIQYF. The CDR3 DNA reads as TGCAGTGCTACCCATTTGGACATTCAGTACTTC.

V and J are TRBV28 and TRBJ1-5; TRBD1 agrees at 7 bases. Germline CDR1 and CDR2: MDHEN and SYDVKM. This CDR3 is 14 amino acids long. The J segment lost 6 bases and the V segment lost 6 bases, leaving 8 bases of the junction unmatched. The CDR3 sequence: CASSLHRGGQPQHF. The CDR3, as DNA: TGTGCCAGCAGCCTCCACAGGGGAGGTCAGCCCCAGCATTTT. Drawing the rest from reference TRBV28 and TRBJ1-5, the complete variable domain is DVKVTQSSRYLVKRTGEKVFLECVQDMDHENMFWYRQDPGLGLRLIYFSYDVKMKEKGDIPEGYSVSREKKERFSLILESASTNQTSMYLCASSLHRGGQPQHFGDGTRLSIL.

The J gene is TRBJ2-3, the V gene TRBV20-1; 9 bases line up with TRBD2. In germline, CDR1 is DFQATT, CDR2 SNEGSKA (reference sequence). The J segment lost 2 bases and the V segment lost 4 bases, leaving 4 bases of the junction unmatched. This CDR3 is built from 14 residues. CDR3 bases: TGCAGTGCTACTAGGACTAGCGCCACAGATACGCAGTATTTT. Amino acids: CSATRTSATDTQYF.

This CDR3 reads CASTADPYEQYF. CDR3 DNA sequence: TGTGCCAGCACCGCGGACCCCTACGAGCAGTACTTC. The chain is built from TRBV2 and TRBJ2-7, with D uncertain. The CDR3 runs 12 residues. Germline loops: CDR1 SNHLY, CDR2 FYNNEI. V was pared by 7 bases and J by 2 bases, with 9 bases between.